These T cell receptor beta chains were read from a single sample in a study of blood T cell repertoires in COVID-19. TCRdb keeps only in-frame clones here, not all; method: immunoSEQ multiplex PCR. The data contain 300,000 to 400,000 clones, around 85% of them singletons. Specimen: PBMCs or T cells enriched from blood (not recorded which). These receptor sequences come from a woman aged 30 to 39 who had been exposed to COVID-19. Each CDR3 is given with its conserved first and last residue. The D gene is left open where the match is weak. Expanded clones get a size class; other rows say once, few or many, or leave the size out.

cdr3_nt: TGTGCCAGCAGTTCCACCGGCACACTCCGTGGACTGAGGCAGCCCCAGCATTTT; cdr3_aa: CASSSTGTLRGLRQPQHF; j_call: TRBJ1-5; d_call: -; v_call: TRBV27; clone_size: few; cdr3_length: 18
cdr3_nt: TGTGCCAGCAGTTATGGGGGGGCCTACAATGAGCAGTTCTTC; cdr3_aa: CASSYGGAYNEQFF; j_call: TRBJ2-1; d_call: TRBD2; v_call: TRBV6-2/TRBV6-3; clone_size: -; cdr3_length: 14
cdr3_nt: TGTGCCAGCAGTTGGGAACTTGGGTGGGCGGGATACGAGCAGTACTTC; cdr3_aa: CASSWELGWAGYEQYF; j_call: TRBJ2-7; d_call: -; v_call: TRBV27; clone_size: -; cdr3_length: 16
cdr3_nt: TGTGCCAGCAGCCAAGATCTGGGGACAGGGGTAGGGAGGTGGAACATTCAGTACTTC; cdr3_aa: CASSQDLGTGVGRWNIQYF; j_call: TRBJ2-4; d_call: TRBD1; v_call: TRBV3-1/TRBV3-2; clone_size: -; cdr3_length: 19
cdr3_nt: TGTGCCAGCAGCGCCGTTTCGGCGAACACCGGGGAGCTGTTTTTT; cdr3_aa: CASSAVSANTGELFF; j_call: TRBJ2-2; d_call: -; v_call: TRBV6-2/TRBV6-3; clone_size: -; cdr3_length: 15
cdr3_nt: TGTGCCAGCGGAGAGGGACTAGCGGGGAGGTATGAGCAGTTCTTC; cdr3_aa: CASGEGLAGRYEQFF; j_call: TRBJ2-1; d_call: TRBD2; v_call: TRBV6-5; clone_size: -; cdr3_length: 15
cdr3_nt: TGCAGCGTTGCAGGGCTCCCAGCCTCCAAAAACATTCAGTACTTC; cdr3_aa: CSVAGLPASKNIQYF; j_call: TRBJ2-4; d_call: -; v_call: TRBV29-1; clone_size: once; cdr3_length: 15
cdr3_nt: TGCGCCAGCAGCCAAAATAGCGTGGGCAACTTGAACACTGAAGCTTTCTTT; cdr3_aa: CASSQNSVGNLNTEAFF; j_call: TRBJ1-1; d_call: -; v_call: TRBV4-1; clone_size: -; cdr3_length: 17
cdr3_nt: TGTGCCAGCACCCGGCGAAATAGCGAGCGAGAGACCCAGTACTTC; cdr3_aa: CASTRRNSERETQYF; j_call: TRBJ2-5; d_call: -; v_call: TRBV11-1; clone_size: -; cdr3_length: 15
cdr3_nt: TGTGCCAGCAGACAGACCATTACAGGACGCACTGAAGCTTTCTTT; cdr3_aa: CASRQTITGRTEAFF; j_call: TRBJ1-1; d_call: -; v_call: TRBV6-5; clone_size: -; cdr3_length: 15
cdr3_nt: TGTGCCAGCAGCTTAGTGTTCGGTCTGGAAACAGGGCTGAACACTGAAGCTTTCTTT; cdr3_aa: CASSLVFGLETGLNTEAFF; j_call: TRBJ1-1; d_call: -; v_call: TRBV7-9; clone_size: -; cdr3_length: 19